This T cell receptor beta chain was identified in a study of blood T cell repertoires in COVID-19. Overall study context: T cells, B-cell-depleted T cells, or PBMCs provided the cDNA or gDNA that served as material.

The assay was immunoSEQ multiplex PCR, and TCRdb's table has in-frame clones only and misses some. The sample lists more than 300,000 clones, 86% occurring once. This clone was recorded a few times. Participants were aged 18 to 89 years, lived in 24 US areas, and enrolled virtually. Two negative PCRs, clearance, or symptom resolution had been documented for recovered Cohort 3 donors. This CDR3 region has 14 residues. The germline V gene has CDR1 KGHDR and CDR2 SFDVKD. V lost 9 bases and J lost 5; bases outside the gene matches: 7. The genes are TRBV24-1 and TRBJ2-2; 8 bases fit TRBD2. This clonotype was obtained from a man aged 25-45 years who had recovered from COVID-19. What was sequenced was PBMCs or T cells enriched from blood (not recorded which). The CDR3 bases are TGTGCCACCGGTCGGGGGGGCGGAACCGGGGAGCTGTTTTTT. Translated: CATGRGGGTGELFF.